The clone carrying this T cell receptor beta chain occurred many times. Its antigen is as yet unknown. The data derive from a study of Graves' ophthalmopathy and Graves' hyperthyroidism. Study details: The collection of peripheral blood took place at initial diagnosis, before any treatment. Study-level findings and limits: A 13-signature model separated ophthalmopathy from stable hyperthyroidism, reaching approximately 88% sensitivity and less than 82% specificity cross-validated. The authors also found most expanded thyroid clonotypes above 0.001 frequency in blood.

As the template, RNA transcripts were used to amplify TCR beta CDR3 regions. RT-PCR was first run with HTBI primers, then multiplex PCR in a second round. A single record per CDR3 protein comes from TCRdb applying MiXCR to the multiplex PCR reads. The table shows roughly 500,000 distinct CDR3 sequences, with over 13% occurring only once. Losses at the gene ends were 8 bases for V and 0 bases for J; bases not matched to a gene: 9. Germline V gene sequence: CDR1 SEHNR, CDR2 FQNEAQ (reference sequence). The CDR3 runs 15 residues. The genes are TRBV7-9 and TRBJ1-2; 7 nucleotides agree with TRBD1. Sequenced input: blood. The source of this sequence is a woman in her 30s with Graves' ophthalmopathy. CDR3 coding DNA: TGTGCCAGCTTGGACAGGCGGAGGGCTAACTATGGCTACACCTTC. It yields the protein CASLDRRRANYGYTF.